This paragraph covers one T cell receptor (beta chain) sequence. Its matching antigen is unknown. This sample stems from a study of T cell responses to AZD1222 COVID-19 vaccine. CDR3 length: 15 amino acids. Germline V lookup: CDR1 SGHTA, CDR2 FQGNSA. V shed 2 bases and J shed 0 bases, with 10 bases lying between them. Method: immunoSEQ multiplex PCR; TCRdb's copy keeps in-frame clones and lacks some. The data show over 100,000 clones, with 75% to 85% seen just once and about 7.9% held by the top ten. Study-level points and caveats: Repertoires were obtained only post-peak T cell response. Spike-specific TCR breadth and depth both grew after two AZD1222 doses. At baseline, seropositivity was found in only 5 to 7 AZD1222 recipients. Regions 160-218 and 743-854 dominated among vaccine-associated CD4 TCRs spanning spike.

The sequence came from an adult who received the MenACWY meningococcal vaccine as a control. The sample consisted of peripheral blood, taken 28 days after the second dose of the MenACWY control vaccine. The chain carries TRBV7-2 and TRBJ1-1; tentative D call: TRBD1 (6 bases). This CDR3 is CASSLLGHLNTEAFF. Here the CDR3 DNA reads TGTGCCAGCAGCTTACTGGGACACCTGAACACTGAAGCTTTCTTT. The whole variable domain, filled in from reference TRBV7-2 and TRBJ1-1, reads GAGVSQSPSNKVTEKGKDVELRCDPISGHTALYWYRQSLGQGLEFLIYFQGNSAPDKSGLPSDRFSAERTGGSVSTLTIQRTQQEDSAVYLCASSLLGHLNTEAFFGQGTRLTVV.